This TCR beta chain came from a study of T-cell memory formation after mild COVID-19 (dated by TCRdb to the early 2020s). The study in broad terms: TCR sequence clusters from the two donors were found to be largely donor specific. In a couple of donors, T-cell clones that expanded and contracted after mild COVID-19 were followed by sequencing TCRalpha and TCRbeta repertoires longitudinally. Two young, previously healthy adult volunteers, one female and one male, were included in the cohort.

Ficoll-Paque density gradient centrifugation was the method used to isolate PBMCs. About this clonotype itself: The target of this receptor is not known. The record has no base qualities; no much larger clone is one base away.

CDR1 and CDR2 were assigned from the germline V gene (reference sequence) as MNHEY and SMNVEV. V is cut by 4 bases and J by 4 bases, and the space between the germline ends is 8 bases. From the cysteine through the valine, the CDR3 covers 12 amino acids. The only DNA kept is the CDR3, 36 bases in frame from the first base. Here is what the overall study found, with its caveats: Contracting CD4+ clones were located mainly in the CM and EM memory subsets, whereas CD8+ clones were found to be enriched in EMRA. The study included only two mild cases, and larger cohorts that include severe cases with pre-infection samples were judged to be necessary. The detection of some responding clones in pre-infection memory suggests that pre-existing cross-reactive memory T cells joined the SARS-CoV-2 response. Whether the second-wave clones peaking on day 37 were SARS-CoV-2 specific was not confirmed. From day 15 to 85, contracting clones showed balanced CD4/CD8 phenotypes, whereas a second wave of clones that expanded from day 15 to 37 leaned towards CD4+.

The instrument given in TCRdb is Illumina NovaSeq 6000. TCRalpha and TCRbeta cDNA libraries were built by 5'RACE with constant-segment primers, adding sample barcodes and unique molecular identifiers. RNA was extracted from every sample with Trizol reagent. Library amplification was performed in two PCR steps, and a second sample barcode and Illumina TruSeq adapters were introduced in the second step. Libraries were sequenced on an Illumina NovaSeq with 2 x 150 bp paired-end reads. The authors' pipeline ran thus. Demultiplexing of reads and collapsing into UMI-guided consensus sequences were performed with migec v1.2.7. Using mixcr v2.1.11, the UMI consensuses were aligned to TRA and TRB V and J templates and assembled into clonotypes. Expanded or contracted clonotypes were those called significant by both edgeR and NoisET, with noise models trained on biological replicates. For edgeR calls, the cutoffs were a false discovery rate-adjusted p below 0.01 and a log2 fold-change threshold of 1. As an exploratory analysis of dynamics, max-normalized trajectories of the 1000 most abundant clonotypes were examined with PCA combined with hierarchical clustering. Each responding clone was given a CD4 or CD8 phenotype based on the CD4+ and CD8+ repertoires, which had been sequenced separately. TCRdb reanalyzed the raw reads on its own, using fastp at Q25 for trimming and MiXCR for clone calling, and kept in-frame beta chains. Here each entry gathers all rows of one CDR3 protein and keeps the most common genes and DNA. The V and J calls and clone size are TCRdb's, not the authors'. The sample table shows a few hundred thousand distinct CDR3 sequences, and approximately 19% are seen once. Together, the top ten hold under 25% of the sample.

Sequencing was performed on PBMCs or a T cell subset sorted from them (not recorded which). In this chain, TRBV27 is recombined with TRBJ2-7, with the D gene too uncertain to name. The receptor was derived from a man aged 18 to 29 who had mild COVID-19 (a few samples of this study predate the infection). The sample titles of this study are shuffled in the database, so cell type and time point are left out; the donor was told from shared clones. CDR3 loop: CASSSLLYEQYV. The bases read TGTGCCAGCAGTTCTCTGCTATACGAGCAGTACGTC.